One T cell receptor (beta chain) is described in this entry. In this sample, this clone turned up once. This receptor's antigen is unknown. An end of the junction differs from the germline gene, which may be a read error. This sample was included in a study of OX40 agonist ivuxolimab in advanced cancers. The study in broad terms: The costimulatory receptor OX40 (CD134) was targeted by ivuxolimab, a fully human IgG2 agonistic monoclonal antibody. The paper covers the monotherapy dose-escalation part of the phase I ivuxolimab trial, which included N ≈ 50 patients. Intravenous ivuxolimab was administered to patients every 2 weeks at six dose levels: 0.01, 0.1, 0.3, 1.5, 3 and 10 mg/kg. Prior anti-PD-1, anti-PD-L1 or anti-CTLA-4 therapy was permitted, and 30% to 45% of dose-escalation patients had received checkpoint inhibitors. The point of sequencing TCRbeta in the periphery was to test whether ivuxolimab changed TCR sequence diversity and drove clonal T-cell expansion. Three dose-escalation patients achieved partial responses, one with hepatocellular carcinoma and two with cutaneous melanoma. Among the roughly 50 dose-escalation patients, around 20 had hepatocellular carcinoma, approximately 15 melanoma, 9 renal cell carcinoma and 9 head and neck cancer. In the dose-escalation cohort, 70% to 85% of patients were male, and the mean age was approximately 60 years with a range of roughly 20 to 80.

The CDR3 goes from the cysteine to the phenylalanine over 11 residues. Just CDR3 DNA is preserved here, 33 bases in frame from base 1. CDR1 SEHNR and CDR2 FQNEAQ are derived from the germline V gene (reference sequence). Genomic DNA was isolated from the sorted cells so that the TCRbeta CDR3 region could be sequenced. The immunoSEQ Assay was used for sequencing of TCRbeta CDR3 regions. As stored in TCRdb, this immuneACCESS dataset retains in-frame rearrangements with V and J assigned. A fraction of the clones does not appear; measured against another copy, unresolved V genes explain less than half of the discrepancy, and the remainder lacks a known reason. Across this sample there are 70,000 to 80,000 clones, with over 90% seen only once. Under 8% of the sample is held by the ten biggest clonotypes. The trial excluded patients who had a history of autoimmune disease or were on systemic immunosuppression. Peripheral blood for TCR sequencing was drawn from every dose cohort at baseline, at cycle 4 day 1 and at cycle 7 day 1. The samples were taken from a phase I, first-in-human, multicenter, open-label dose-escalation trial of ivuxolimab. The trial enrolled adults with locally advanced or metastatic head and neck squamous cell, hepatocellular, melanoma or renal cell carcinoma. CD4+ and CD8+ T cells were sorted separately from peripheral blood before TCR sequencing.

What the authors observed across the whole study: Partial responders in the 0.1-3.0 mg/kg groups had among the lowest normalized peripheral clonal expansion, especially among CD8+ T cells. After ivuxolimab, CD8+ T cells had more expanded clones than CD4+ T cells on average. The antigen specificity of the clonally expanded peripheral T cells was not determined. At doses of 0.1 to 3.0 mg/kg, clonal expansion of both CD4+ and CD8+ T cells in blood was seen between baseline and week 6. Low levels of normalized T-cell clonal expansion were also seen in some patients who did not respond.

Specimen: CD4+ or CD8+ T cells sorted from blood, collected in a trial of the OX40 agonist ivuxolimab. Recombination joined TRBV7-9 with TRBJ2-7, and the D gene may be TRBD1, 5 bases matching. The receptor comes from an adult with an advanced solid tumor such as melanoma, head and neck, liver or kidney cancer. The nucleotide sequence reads TGTGCCAGCAGCTTAGGGCAGGGTTTCCACTTC. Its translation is CASSLGQGFHF.